This T cell receptor beta chain was identified during a study of metastatic and nonmetastatic thyroid tumors. This clone was counted at least ten times. TCRdb re-called the PCR reads via MiXCR. The data contain 45,000 or so clones, 4% to 5% of them singletons. There are 15 residues in the CDR3. Germline V gene data show CDR1 as SEHNR and CDR2 as FQNEAQ (reference sequence). V shed 4 bases, J shed 2 bases, and the junction held 6 bases outside the gene matches. All patients were treatment-naive before thyroid surgery. Material: blood. The receptor's source is a female donor with papillary thyroid cancer or a benign thyroid nodule (not recorded which). Some clones in this sample may be carry-over from other donors' samples. J is TRBJ2-5 and V is TRBV7-9; 8 bases align to TRBD1. The CDR3 spells CASSSGQGRQETQYF. CDR3 DNA sequence: TGTGCCAGCAGCTCCGGACAGGGAAGGCAAGAGACCCAGTACTTC.